The next 18 T cell receptor beta chains were all read from a single sample in a study of blood T cell repertoires in COVID-19. Profiled with immunoSEQ multiplex PCR; TCRdb holds only in-frame clones, not every one. In the table there are a few hundred thousand clones, around 90% of which are singletons. The sequencing sample was made of peripheral blood. These TCRs come from a man in his late teens or twenties with active or convalescent COVID-19.

The gene calls are TRBV25-1 and TRBJ1-1; D unresolved. Germline V CDR1 and CDR2: MGHDK, SYGVNS. The CDR3 is 11 amino acids. V was shortened by 1 base and J by 7 bases, with 4 bases between the two germline ends. The CDR3 coding sequence is TGTGCCAGCAGTGAATTCCATGAAGCTTTCTTT. This gives the protein CASSEFHEAFF. The full variable domain, completed using reference TRBV25-1 and TRBJ1-1, is EADIYQTPRYLVIGTGKKITLECSQTMGHDKMYWYQQDPGMELHLIHYSYGVNSTEKGDLSSESTVSRIRTEHFPLTLESARPSHTSQYLCASSEFHEAFFGQGTRLTVV.

This clone has a handful of counts. The V call is TRBV28, the J call TRBJ1-6, with D possibly matching TRBD1 (6 bases). Trimming pared 10 bases from V and 7 bases from J, leaving 20 bases between. The CDR3 has 15 amino acids. Germline loops: CDR1 MDHEN, CDR2 SYDVKM. CDR3 in amino acids: CATLLEGVRNSPLHF. The CDR3 nucleotides are TGTGCCACCCTACTCGAGGGGGTGAGGAATTCACCCCTCCACTTT.

In its sample, this clone was seen a few times. V gene TRBV7-9 combines with J gene TRBJ2-1, with D possibly TRBD2 on 6 matching bases. Germline assignment: CDR1 SEHNR and CDR2 FQNEAQ (reference sequence). The CDR3 loop spans 16 amino acids. V lost 3 bases and J 2 bases, leaving 14 bases between the germline ends. Here the CDR3 reads CASSFSPGDPYNEQFF. CDR3 nucleotide sequence: TGTGCCAGCAGCTTTAGTCCGGGAGATCCCTACAATGAGCAGTTCTTC.

The J gene is TRBJ2-7, the V gene TRBV28; possibly TRBD1 for D (5 bases). The length of the CDR3 is 15 residues. CDR1 and CDR2 from the germline V gene are MDHEN and SYDVKM. Trimming removed 2 bases from V and 3 bases from J, with 14 bases in between. CDR3 DNA sequence: TGTGCCAGCAGTTTAGGGGTCGGCAGGGTCTACGAGCAGTACTTC. The encoded protein is CASSLGVGRVYEQYF. Supplemented by reference TRBV28 and TRBJ2-7, the full variable domain reads DVKVTQSSRYLVKRTGEKVFLECVQDMDHENMFWYRQDPGLGLRLIYFSYDVKMKEKGDIPEGYSVSREKKERFSLILESASTNQTSMYLCASSLGVGRVYEQYFGPGTRLTVT.

This chain uses TRBV18 with TRBJ2-4; 12 bases line up with TRBD1. CDR1 is KGHSH, CDR2 LQKENI, per germline. J lost 0 bases, V lost 6 bases, and 12 bases had no gene match. The CDR3 length is 19 residues. Written as DNA, the CDR3 is TGTGCCAGCTCTCAAGCCGGGACAGGGGGCGTACTAGCCAAAAACATTCAGTACTTC. Its protein is CASSQAGTGGVLAKNIQYF. Full variable domain (outside the CDR3, taken from reference TRBV18 and TRBJ2-4): NAGVMQNPRHLVRRRGQEARLRCSPMKGHSHVYWYRQLPEEGLKFMVYLQKENIIDESGMPKERFSAEFPKEGPSILRIQQVVRGDSAAYFCASSQAGTGGVLAKNIQYFGAGTRLSVL.

V usage is TRBV15 and J usage is TRBJ2-1; 7 bases line up with TRBD2. The CDR3 extends over 16 amino acids. Losses at the gene ends were 0 bases for V and 8 bases for J; bases not matched to a gene: 10. From germline, CDR1 is LNHNV and CDR2 YYDKDF (reference sequence). DNA for the CDR3: TGTGCCACCAGCAGAGATCGGTGGTTTGGGGGGGATGAGCAGTTCTTC. It is translated as CATSRDRWFGGDEQFF.

V gene TRBV28 combines with J gene TRBJ2-5; the match to TRBD1 covers 12 bases. Germline V gene sequence: CDR1 MDHEN, CDR2 SYDVKM. With 6 bases clipped from V and 5 bases from J, the junction kept 7 bases outside the gene matches. CDR3 size: 15 residues. CDR3 bases: TGTGCCAGCAGGGGGGGACAGGGGGCGCGGGAGACCCAGTACTTC. This sequence encodes CASRGGQGARETQYF.

The chain has TRBV20-1 and TRBJ2-3; possible D gene TRBD2, 5 bases. CDR1 is DFQATT, CDR2 SNEGSKA, per germline (reference sequence). The V gene lost 6 bases and the J gene lost 5 bases, with 9 bases spanning the gap. The CDR3 loop spans 11 amino acids. The DNA for the CDR3 is TGCAGTGCCCTGGCGGGAGATACGCAGTATTTT. Its translation is CSALAGDTQYF.

In this sample, this clone turned up a few times. The genes are TRBV5-1 and TRBJ2-7, with TRBD1 matching over 10 bases. Unmatched junction bases numbered 7, after V lost 2 bases and J lost 2 bases. Germline V CDR1 and CDR2: SGHRS, YFSETQ. CDR3 length: 16 amino acids. The CDR3 DNA reads TGCGCCAGCAGCTTTGGGACCGGGACAGGGGCCTACGAGCAGTACTTC. Protein sequence: CASSFGTGTGAYEQYF.

To note about this clone: Distinct nucleotide sequences in the sample also encode this CDR3. The chain employs TRBV4-1 and TRBJ1-2; possibly TRBD1 for D (5 bases). The CDR3 length is 14 residues. Between the trimmed V and J ends, which lost 0 bases and 5 bases, there was a span of 10 bases. Germline CDR1 and CDR2: MGHRA and YSYEKL. This CDR3 is CASSQDLTVYGYTF. The CDR3 DNA is TGCGCCAGCAGCCAAGATCTGACAGTTTATGGCTACACCTTC.

In this sample, this clone turned up a few times. The rearrangement joins TRBV5-4 to TRBJ2-7; 9 bases align to TRBD1. The CDR3 contains 14 residues. The germline V gene encodes CDR1 SGHNT and CDR2 YYREEE (reference sequence). Losses at the gene ends were 4 bases for V and 3 bases for J; bases not matched to a gene: 5. CDR3 nucleotide sequence: TGTGCCAGCAGCCTTGACAGGGGGTTCTACGAGCAGTACTTC. This sequence encodes CASSLDRGFYEQYF.

The chain carries TRBV24-1 and TRBJ2-1; D call uncertain. Trimming cost V 0 bases and J 14 bases, with 13 bases left between them. The germline V gene encodes CDR1 KGHDR and CDR2 SFDVKD. This CDR3 has 13 amino acids. The CDR3 bases are TGTGCCACCAGTGATTTGTTGGGTCCAGAGGAGTTCTTC. This sequence encodes CATSDLLGPEEFF.

This chain links TRBV5-1 with TRBJ1-4, with D perhaps matching TRBD1 (5 bases). Germline V lookup: CDR1 SGHRS, CDR2 YFSETQ. Trimming shortened V by 8 bases and J by 8 bases, and 13 bases separated the two germline ends. CDR3 length: 12 amino acids. CDR3 amino acids: CASRGEGEKLFF. The CDR3 nucleotides read TGCGCCAGTAGAGGGGAGGGGGAAAAACTGTTTTTT.

This sequence joins TRBV7-2 and TRBJ2-7, with D possibly matching TRBD2 (6 bases). The germline V and J ends were trimmed by 1 base and 7 bases, with 17 bases remaining between them. The CDR3 covers 15 residues. Per the germline V gene, CDR1 is SGHTA and CDR2 is FQGNSA. The DNA of the CDR3 is TGTGCCAGCAGCTTAGGGCGGGACCGCCAGTGGGAGCAGTACTTC. Protein product: CASSLGRDRQWEQYF.

This sequence joins TRBV20-1 and TRBJ2-7, with TRBD1 matching over 9 bases. V trimming: 3 bases; J trimming: 5 bases; junction bases outside the gene matches: 14. This CDR3 has 16 residues. Germline loops: CDR1 DFQATT, CDR2 SNEGSKA (reference sequence). The CDR3 nucleotides are TGCAGTGCTAGTCCGGCCGGGACAGGGAATGCAAACGAGCAGTACTTC. Translating it yields CSASPAGTGNANEQYF.

V and J are TRBV19 and TRBJ1-4, with TRBD1 matching 7 bases. This CDR3 is built from 13 residues. The V gene's germline CDR1 is LNHDA and CDR2 SQIVND (reference sequence). The trim removed 8 bases at V and 4 bases at J, leaving 4 bases unmatched. This CDR3 reads CASSGQLNEKLFF. CDR3 DNA: TGTGCCAGTTCGGGACAGCTTAATGAAAAACTGTTTTTT.

The gene calls are TRBV28 and TRBJ1-5; TRBD1 is a possible D gene (5 bases). CDR1 is MDHEN, CDR2 SYDVKM, per germline. The V end was cut by 7 bases, the J end by 6 bases, with 16 bases between. The CDR3 totals 14 residues. CDR3 sequence (DNA): TGTGCCAGCACCAAAGGGTGGGGCGGTCAGCCCCAGCATTTT. Its translation: CASTKGWGGQPQHF.

The V and J genes are TRBV11-2 and TRBJ2-7, with D maybe TRBD1 (6 bases). The germline V gene encodes CDR1 SGHAT and CDR2 FQNNGV. V was trimmed by 6 bases and J by 4 bases, leaving 16 bases between them. This CDR3 contains 14 residues. CDR3 sequence: CASRSIQGGYEQYF. As DNA, the CDR3 is TGTGCCAGCAGATCGATACAGGGTGGGTACGAGCAGTACTTC. Drawing the rest from reference TRBV11-2 and TRBJ2-7, the complete variable domain is EAGVAQSPRYKIIEKRQSVAFWCNPISGHATLYWYQQILGQGPKLLIQFQNNGVVDDSQLPKDRFSAERLKGVDSTLKIQPAKLEDSAVYLCASRSIQGGYEQYFGPGTRLTVT.